These 27 T cell receptor beta chains were sequenced from one sample in a study of cytomegalovirus exposure and HLA in healthy donors. Primers included in the PCR were 60 Vbeta and 13 Jbeta primers. Here immunoSEQ multiplex PCR was the method, and the copy in TCRdb shows in-frame clones only, minus some. The sample holds about 180,000 clones, about 78% seen once. The sample consisted of PBMCs. These receptors originate from a man aged 40-49 years in good health and CMV-seronegative.

This chain links TRBV19 with TRBJ1-5; possible D gene TRBD1, 5 bases. V was cut by 5 bases and J by 4 bases, with 9 bases left in between. The CDR3 sequence is 13 residues long. Looked up from germline, CDR1 is LNHDA and CDR2 is SQIVND (reference sequence). CDR3 region: CASSGGGNQPQHF. DNA for the CDR3: TGTGCCAGTAGTGGGGGGGGGAATCAGCCCCAGCATTTT.

This chain joins TRBV5-6 and TRBJ1-6; TRBD1 is a possible D gene (6 bases). Trimming pared 4 bases from V and 10 bases from J, leaving 15 bases between. Per germline, CDR1 SGHDT and CDR2 YYEEEE. CDR3 length: 14 residues. The CDR3 DNA reads as TGTGCCAGCAGCCCCCCGGGGGGCTACTCACCCCTCCACTTT. It yields the protein CASSPPGGYSPLHF.

As concerns this clone: The sample carries other DNA sequences with the same CDR3. The chain carries TRBV7-2 and TRBJ2-3; 8 bases map to TRBD2. Germline CDR1 is SGHTA and CDR2 is FQGNSA. The CDR3 contains 14 residues. V shed 5 bases and J 0 bases; nucleotides not matched to a gene: 1. The CDR3 coding sequence is TGTGCCAGCAGCCGGGGGGGGAGCACAGATACGCAGTATTTT. This sequence encodes CASSRGGSTDTQYF. Full variable domain (missing parts from reference TRBV7-2 and TRBJ2-3): GAGVSQSPSNKVTEKGKDVELRCDPISGHTALYWYRQSLGQGLEFLIYFQGNSAPDKSGLPSDRFSAERTGGSVSTLTIQRTQQEDSAVYLCASSRGGSTDTQYFGPGTRLTVL.

The rearrangement uses TRBV6-6 and TRBJ2-2, with D maybe TRBD1 (5 bases). The CDR3 covers 13 residues. Germline lookup yields CDR1 MNHNY and CDR2 SVGAGI (reference sequence). V lost 4 bases to trimming and J lost 6 bases, with 9 bases between them. The CDR3 nucleotides are TGTGCCAGCAGTTCCGACAGAGCCGGGGAGCTGTTTTTT. Encoded protein: CASSSDRAGELFF.

The rearrangement joins TRBV25-1 to TRBJ1-3; no clear D. Looked up from germline, CDR1 is MGHDK and CDR2 is SYGVNS. CDR3 length: 15 amino acids. V was pared by 2 bases and J by 0 bases, with 8 bases between. Written as DNA, the CDR3 is TGTGCCAGCAGTGAAGGCCGGAGCTCTGGAAACACCATATATTTT. This encodes CASSEGRSSGNTIYF.

The rearrangement joins TRBV5-4 to TRBJ1-4, with D unresolved. Germline CDR1 is SGHNT and CDR2 is YYREEE (reference sequence). The CDR3 consists of 15 residues. Trimming shortened V by 4 bases and J by 2 bases, and 12 bases separated the two germline ends. As DNA, the CDR3 is TGTGCCAGCAGCACCGCGACGGGGACTAATGAAAAACTGTTTTTT. It codes for CASSTATGTNEKLFF. Combining the CDR3 with reference TRBV5-4 and TRBJ1-4 gives the whole variable domain ETGVTQSPTHLIKTRGQQVTLRCSSQSGHNTVSWYQQALGQGPQFIFQYYREEENGRGNFPPRFSGLQFPNYSSELNVNALELDDSALYLCASSTATGTNEKLFFGSGTQLSVL.

The chain is built from TRBV25-1 and TRBJ2-5; perhaps TRBD2 as D (5 bases). This CDR3 is built from 13 residues. Germline V gives CDR1 MGHDK, CDR2 SYGVNS. Trimming took off 6 bases at V and 2 bases at J, with 10 bases between the two ends. CDR3 residues: CASRDSGQETQYF. The CDR3 region has the DNA TGTGCCAGCAGGGACTCGGGGCAAGAGACCCAGTACTTC.

The chain uses TRBV5-6 and TRBJ2-5, with 11 bases matching TRBD2. The end of the DNA aligns better with TRBJ2-7, so the J call may be wrong. The CDR3 spans 15 residues. CDR1 SGHDT and CDR2 YYEEEE come from the germline V gene. CDR3 in DNA: TGTGCCAGCAGCTTGGGACTAGCGGGGCGCTACGAGCAGTACTTC. Encoded protein: CASSLGLAGRYEQYF.

The V gene is TRBV5-4, the J gene TRBJ2-1; D is possibly TRBD1 (5 bases). This CDR3 contains 16 residues. The V end lost 4 bases, the J end lost 0 bases, and 14 bases lay between the germline ends. Germline CDR1 and CDR2: SGHNT and YYREEE (reference sequence). The CDR3 region is CASSQGLTDSYNEQFF. DNA of the CDR3: TGTGCCAGCAGCCAGGGCCTGACAGACTCCTACAATGAGCAGTTCTTC.

This rearrangement joins TRBV27 to TRBJ2-5; the D gene is possibly TRBD1 (6 bases). The DNA end lines up better with TRBJ2-7; the J call may be wrong. Germline values: CDR1 MNHEY, CDR2 SMNVEV (reference sequence). The CDR3 consists of 14 residues. The CDR3 DNA reads as TGTGCCAGCAGTCCCGGACAGAAACCCTACGAGCAGTACTTC. The encoded protein is CASSPGQKPYEQYF.

This clone has just one count. V and J are TRBV27 and TRBJ2-2, with 14 bases fitting TRBD2. Germline assignment: CDR1 MNHEY and CDR2 SMNVEV (reference sequence). This CDR3 comprises 15 residues. The junction had 4 bases not matched to a gene; V was cut back by 7 bases and J by 6 bases. CDR3 nucleotide sequence: TGTGCCAGCAAGACTAGCGGGAGGGTTCCCGGGGAGCTGTTTTTT. This codes for CASKTSGRVPGELFF.

The chain combines TRBV7-2 with TRBJ1-2, with D perhaps TRBD1 (5 bases). Per the germline V gene, CDR1 is SGHTA and CDR2 is FQGNSA. The CDR3 length is 14 residues. The germline V and J ends were trimmed by 1 base and 3 bases, with 9 bases remaining between them. The CDR3 DNA follows: TGTGCCAGCAGCTTAGAGGGGTTGGACTATGGCTACACCTTC. It translates to CASSLEGLDYGYTF.

The rearrangement uses TRBV9 and TRBJ2-7; 7 bases are shared with TRBD1. CDR3 size: 13 residues. V lost 2 bases, J lost 7 bases, and 6 bases stayed unmatched. From germline, CDR1 is SGDLS and CDR2 YYNGEE. CDR3 DNA: TGTGCCAGCAGCGTCGGTCTGACAGGGGAGCAGTACTTC. This sequence encodes CASSVGLTGEQYF.

V usage is TRBV7-9 and J usage is TRBJ2-5; D gene ambiguous. Germline-derived CDR1 and CDR2 are SEHNR and FQNEAQ (reference sequence). The CDR3 sequence is 12 residues long. V was trimmed by 1 base and J by 7 bases, leaving 7 bases between them. The CDR3 protein is CASSLEPRTQYF. As DNA, the CDR3 is TGTGCCAGCAGCTTAGAACCCAGGACCCAGTACTTC. The whole variable domain, filled in from reference TRBV7-9 and TRBJ2-5, reads DTGVSQNPRHKITKRGQNVTFRCDPISEHNRLYWYRQTLGQGPEFLTYFQNEAQLEKSRLLSDRFSAERPKGSFSTLEIQRTEQGDSAMYLCASSLEPRTQYFGPGTRLLVL.

This chain links TRBV18 with TRBJ1-5, with TRBD1 matching over 8 bases. Trimming removed 3 bases from V and 2 bases from J; junction bases left unmatched: 0. The germline gives CDR1 KGHSH, CDR2 LQKENI. There are 14 residues in the CDR3. CDR3 DNA: TGTGCCAGCTCACCGGACAGGGGCAATCAGCCCCAGCATTTT. Protein sequence: CASSPDRGNQPQHF.

CDR3 protein: CASSDRGLGNTIYF. For the CDR3, the DNA is TGTGCCAGCAGTGACAGGGGGCTCGGAAACACCATATATTTT. This chain uses TRBV6-1 with TRBJ1-3, with TRBD1 matching over 8 bases. The CDR3 totals 14 residues. J was trimmed by 4 bases and V by 3 bases; bases with no gene match: 2. In germline, CDR1 is MNHNS, CDR2 SASEGT.

About this clone: The sample carries other DNA sequences with the same CDR3. The gene calls are TRBV19 and TRBJ1-1; D is unresolved. Germline values: CDR1 LNHDA, CDR2 SQIVND (reference sequence). This CDR3 comprises 13 residues. Trimming removed 3 bases at V and 0 bases at J, with 5 bases between. CDR3 amino acids: CASSMTLNTEAFF. As DNA, the CDR3 is TGTGCCAGTAGTATGACACTGAACACTGAAGCTTTCTTT.

The chain combines TRBV6-6 with TRBJ2-2; the D is unclear. Germline CDR1 and CDR2: MNHNY and SVGAGI (reference sequence). The V end was cut by 6 bases, the J end by 7 bases, with 12 bases between. The CDR3 spans 13 residues. The CDR3 nucleotides are TGTGCCAGCAGCATAACTTCTTACGGGGAGCTGTTTTTT. Amino acid sequence: CASSITSYGELFF.

The chain combines TRBV2 with TRBJ2-7; D ambiguous. Germline loops: CDR1 SNHLY, CDR2 FYNNEI. V was trimmed by 1 base and J by 0 bases, leaving 7 bases between them. The CDR3 totals 14 residues. The CDR3 is CASSEGLLSYEQYF. For the CDR3, the DNA is TGTGCCAGCAGTGAAGGACTCCTCTCCTACGAGCAGTACTTC.

This chain links TRBV18 with TRBJ2-5; 8 bases align to TRBD2. This CDR3 is built from 14 residues. V shed 3 bases, J shed 6 bases, and the junction held 6 bases outside the gene matches. CDR1 and CDR2 (germline): KGHSH, LQKENI. The CDR3 coding sequence is TGTGCCAGCTCACCGCCGACTAGCGCGCAGACCCAGTACTTC. It translates to CASSPPTSAQTQYF.

This clone came up a few times. CDR3 DNA sequence: TGTGCCAGCAGTCGGGACAGGGTAGCTGGCTACACCTTC. Residues: CASSRDRVAGYTF. This rearrangement joins TRBV6-5 to TRBJ1-2; TRBD1 matches at 9 bases. The CDR3 extends over 13 amino acids. Germline CDR1 and CDR2: MNHEY and SVGAGI. J gave up 7 bases and V 5 bases, and 5 bases lay outside the gene matches.

The chain is built from TRBV27 and TRBJ2-4, with 7 bases aligning to TRBD1. Germline V gene data show CDR1 as MNHEY and CDR2 as SMNVEV (reference sequence). The trim removed 3 bases at V and 8 bases at J, leaving 4 bases unmatched. This CDR3 is 13 amino acids long. In nucleotides, the CDR3 is TGTGCCAGCAGTTTTAACAGGGGTGACATTCAGTACTTC. Its protein product is CASSFNRGDIQYF.

V is TRBV6-5 and J is TRBJ1-1, with 7 bases matching TRBD1. Unmatched junction bases numbered 8, after V lost 7 bases and J lost 6 bases. CDR1 is MNHEY, CDR2 SVGAGI, per germline. The length of the CDR3 is 13 residues. CDR3 loop: CASTSTGTPEAFF. CDR3 coding DNA: TGTGCCAGCACCTCGACAGGGACCCCTGAAGCTTTCTTT.

The chain has TRBV5-6 and TRBJ1-1; D possibly corresponds to TRBD1 (6 bases). The germline V and J ends were trimmed by 3 bases and 5 bases, with 17 bases remaining between them. Germline V gene lookup returns CDR1 SGHDT and CDR2 YYEEEE. The CDR3 is made up of 15 amino acids. CDR3 nucleotides: TGTGCCAGCAGCTGGCCCGGTCAGGGGCTTACTGAAGCTTTCTTT. It encodes CASSWPGQGLTEAFF.

The chain uses TRBV5-4 and TRBJ2-1; D ambiguous. V lost 2 bases, J lost 3 bases, and 9 bases lay in between. This CDR3 spans 14 amino acids. Germline CDR1 reads SGHNT; CDR2 reads YYREEE (reference sequence). CDR3 loop: CASSFGGSYNEQFF. The CDR3 DNA reads as TGTGCCAGCAGCTTTGGTGGTAGCTACAATGAGCAGTTCTTC. Full variable domain (rest looked up from reference TRBV5-4 and TRBJ2-1): ETGVTQSPTHLIKTRGQQVTLRCSSQSGHNTVSWYQQALGQGPQFIFQYYREEENGRGNFPPRFSGLQFPNYSSELNVNALELDDSALYLCASSFGGSYNEQFFGPGTRLTVL.

The rearrangement uses TRBV27 and TRBJ1-2; a possible D gene is TRBD1 (6 bases). The CDR3 has 13 residues. V was shortened by 3 bases and J by 4 bases, with 9 bases between the two germline ends. CDR1 and CDR2 (germline): MNHEY, SMNVEV (reference sequence). CDR3 loop: CASSFRDTYGYTF. CDR3 DNA: TGTGCCAGCAGTTTTAGGGACACCTATGGCTACACCTTC.

V and J are TRBV27 and TRBJ2-7; tentatively, D is TRBD2 (5 bases). Germline V gene sequence: CDR1 MNHEY, CDR2 SMNVEV (reference sequence). The CDR3 totals 14 residues. Trimming shortened V by 5 bases and J by 4 bases, and 15 bases separated the two germline ends. The CDR3 bases are TGTGCCAGCAGTCCGACCCGGACGGGGTACGAGCAGTACTTC. Its protein is CASSPTRTGYEQYF.